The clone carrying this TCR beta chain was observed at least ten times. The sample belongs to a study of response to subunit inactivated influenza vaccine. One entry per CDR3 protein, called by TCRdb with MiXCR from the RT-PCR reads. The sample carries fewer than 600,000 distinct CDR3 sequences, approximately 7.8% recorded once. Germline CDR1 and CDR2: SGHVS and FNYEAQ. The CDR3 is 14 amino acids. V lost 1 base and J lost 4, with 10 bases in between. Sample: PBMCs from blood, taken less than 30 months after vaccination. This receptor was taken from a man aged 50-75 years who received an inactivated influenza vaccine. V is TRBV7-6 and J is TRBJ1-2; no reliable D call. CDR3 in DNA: TGTGCCAGCAGCTTAGACGCCGAAGCCTATGGCTACACCTTC. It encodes CASSLDAEAYGYTF.